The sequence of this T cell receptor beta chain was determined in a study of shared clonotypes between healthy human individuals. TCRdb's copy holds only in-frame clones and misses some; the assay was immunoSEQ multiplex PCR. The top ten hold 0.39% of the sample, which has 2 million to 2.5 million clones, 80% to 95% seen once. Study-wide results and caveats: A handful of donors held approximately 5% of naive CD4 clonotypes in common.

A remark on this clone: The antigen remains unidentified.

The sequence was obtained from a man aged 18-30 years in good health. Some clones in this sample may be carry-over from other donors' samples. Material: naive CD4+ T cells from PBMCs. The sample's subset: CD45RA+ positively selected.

The CDR3 region is CASSGWDFPEETQYF. For the CDR3, the DNA is TGTGCCAGCAGCGGGTGGGACTTCCCGGAGGAGACCCAGTACTTC. This sequence joins TRBV9 and TRBJ2-5; possibly TRBD2 for D (6 bases). CDR1 and CDR2 from the germline V gene are SGDLS and YYNGEE. With 3 bases removed from V and 5 bases from J, the gap between germline ends came to 17 bases. The CDR3 runs to 15 residues.